These T cell receptor beta chains were read from a single sample in a study of CD8 T cells in ankylosing spondylitis. TCRdb re-analysed the 5' RACE reads in MiXCR, keeping a single row per CDR3 protein. The sample lists 500,000 to 550,000 distinct CDR3 sequences; roughly 13% were seen once. Source material: blood, either unsorted or a sorted T cell fraction (not recorded which). All receptors come from a male donor with ankylosing spondylitis. CDR3s include the opening cysteine and the closing phenylalanine or tryptophan. D genes are given only for firm matches. Where a row states a size, it is once, few, many or the class of an expanded clone; other rows omit it.

few	TRBV12-5	TRBJ2-3	NA	TGTGCTAGTGGTTTGGTAGGGAGGACAGATACGCAGTATTTT	CASGLVGRTDTQYF
few	TRBV20-1	TRBJ2-3	TRBD1	TGCAGTGCTAGGGGACAGGATTTTTCAGATACGCAGTATTTT	CSARGQDFSDTQYF
few	TRBV5-1	TRBJ2-1	TRBD1	TGCGCCAGCAGCTGGGCCCCGGGACAGGGGGCGAATGAGCAGTTCTTC	CASSWAPGQGANEQFF
few	TRBV15	TRBJ2-3	NA	TGTGCCACCAGCAGAGCGACCAGCACAGATACGCAGTATTTT	CATSRATSTDTQYF
few	TRBV10-3	TRBJ2-1	NA	TGTGCCATCAGTGAGTCCGAATACAGTAGTGAGCAGTTCTTC	CAISESEYSSEQFF
NA	TRBV11-2	TRBJ2-1	NA	TGTGCCAGCAGCTTAGACCCCAGGACCAATGAGCAGTTCTTC	CASSLDPRTNEQFF
NA	TRBV5-1	TRBJ2-2	NA	TGCGCCAGCAGCCCCCTCCAGGACACCGGGGAGCTGTTTTTT	CASSPLQDTGELFF
NA	TRBV15	TRBJ2-1	NA	TGTGCCACCAGCCCCAGGTGGGACACGGGTATTCTTGGGCAGTTCTTC	CATSPRWDTGILGQFF
NA	TRBV5-1	TRBJ1-1	NA	TGCGCCAGCAGACCTATTGGGGGGCGGGACACTGAAGCTTTCTTT	CASRPIGGRDTEAFF
few	TRBV5-1	TRBJ2-1	TRBD2	TGCGCCAGCAGCTATGCTAGCGGAGTATACAATGAGCAGTTCTTC	CASSYASGVYNEQFF
few	TRBV5-1	TRBJ2-4	NA	TGCGCCAGCAGCAGGCCCAGGGAAGGACAAAACATTCAGTACTTC	CASSRPREGQNIQYF
few	TRBV2	TRBJ1-4	TRBD1	TGTGCCAGCAGGGCCGGACAGGCGGACCGTGAAAAACTGTTTTTT	CASRAGQADREKLFF
many	TRBV5-1	TRBJ1-1	NA	TGCGCCAGCAGCTTGGGGCCCAGCAAGAACACTGAAGCTTTCTTT	CASSLGPSKNTEAFF
NA	TRBV20-1	TRBJ2-3	TRBD2	TGCAGTGGGGGGGGGACCCGCACAGATACGCAGTATTTT	CSGGGTRTDTQYF
NA	TRBV5-1	TRBJ2-5	NA	TGCGCCAGCAGCTTGGGGAGAGGGACGCACACGGAGACCCAGTACTTC	CASSLGRGTHTETQYF
many	TRBV12-3/TRBV12-4	TRBJ1-3	NA	TGTGCCAGCAGTCCCCGGCGGTCCTCTGGAAACACCATATATTTT	CASSPRRSSGNTIYF
NA	TRBV11-2	TRBJ1-1	TRBD1	TGTGCCAGCACCCTAGGGGGGTTCACAGGGGCTGAAGCTTTCTTT	CASTLGGFTGAEAFF
many	TRBV7-9	TRBJ2-1	TRBD1	TGTGCCAGCAGCTTCGGGACAGGATACAATGAGCAGTTCTTC	CASSFGTGYNEQFF
NA	TRBV2	TRBJ1-1	TRBD1	TGTGCCAGCACCCGGGACAGGATGAACACTGAAGCTTTCTTT	CASTRDRMNTEAFF
few	TRBV2	TRBJ1-3	NA	TGTGCCAGCAATCCGAATTACTCTGGAAACACCATATATTTT	CASNPNYSGNTIYF
NA	TRBV11-3	TRBJ1-6	NA	TGTGCCAGCAGCCATAGGTCGGGGGATTCACCCCTCCACTTT	CASSHRSGDSPLHF
NA	TRBV15	TRBJ1-4	NA	TGTGCCACCAGCAGGGGAGGCAGGGAGGGTGAAAAACTGTTTTTT	CATSRGGREGEKLFF
few	TRBV14	TRBJ2-1	NA	TGTGCCAGCAGTCCCGGGACTTTCTCCTACAATGAGCAGTTCTTC	CASSPGTFSYNEQFF
many	TRBV4-2	TRBJ1-6	TRBD1	TGTGCCAGCAGCCGGGGTGACAGGGTGGATAATTCACCCCTCCACTTT	CASSRGDRVDNSPLHF
NA	TRBV20-1	TRBJ2-3	TRBD2	TGCAGTGCGTATCCTAGCGGGAGGGGAGATACGCAGTATTTT	CSAYPSGRGDTQYF
NA	TRBV20-1	TRBJ2-1	NA	TGCAGTGCATCCCGTAGGAGTACTGAGCAGTTCTTC	CSASRRSTEQFF
NA	TRBV7-2	TRBJ1-1	NA	TGTGCCAGCAGCTTAGCGGGGCTAGGGGTCCTGAACACTGAAGCTTTCTTT	CASSLAGLGVLNTEAFF
few	TRBV30	TRBJ2-2	TRBD1	TGTGCCTGGAGTGTACGGGACAGGGAAATTAGGGAGCTGTTTTTT	CAWSVRDREIRELFF
few	TRBV20-1	TRBJ2-3	TRBD2	TGCAGTGCCCCACTAGCGGGAAGTAGAAATACGCAGTATTTT	CSAPLAGSRNTQYF
few	TRBV30	TRBJ2-6	NA	TGTGCCTGGACGAAGGTAACGGGGGCCAACGTCCTGACTTTC	CAWTKVTGANVLTF
few	TRBV14	TRBJ1-4	NA	TGTGCCAGCAGCCGGGCAGCTAATGAAAAACTGTTTTTT	CASSRAANEKLFF
NA	TRBV5-1	TRBJ2-6	NA	TGCGCCAGCAGCTTGTCTGGGGACACCATCTCTGGGGCCAACGTCCTGACTTTC	CASSLSGDTISGANVLTF
many	TRBV5-1	TRBJ1-2	NA	TGCGCCAGCAGCTCCGGAGGAAACTATGGCTACACCTTC	CASSSGGNYGYTF
few	TRBV5-1	TRBJ2-3	TRBD2	TGCGCCAGCAGCCCCGGACTAGGAAACACAGATACGCAGTATTTT	CASSPGLGNTDTQYF
few	TRBV2	TRBJ1-6	TRBD1	TGTGCCAGCAGGCTACGGGGACAGGGAAGTTCACCCCTCCACTTT	CASRLRGQGSSPLHF
few	TRBV27	TRBJ1-1	NA	TGTGCCAGCACCCCGCGGAGGGAGCTTATGAACACTGAAGCTTTCTTT	CASTPRRELMNTEAFF
few	TRBV15	TRBJ2-7	NA	TGTGCCACCAGCAGAGAAAGGGGCTACGAGCAGTACTTC	CATSRERGYEQYF
NA	TRBV15	TRBJ1-5	NA	TGTGCCACCAGCTCTACCTGGTTTGACCCGAAGAGCAATCAGCCCCAGCATTTT	CATSSTWFDPKSNQPQHF